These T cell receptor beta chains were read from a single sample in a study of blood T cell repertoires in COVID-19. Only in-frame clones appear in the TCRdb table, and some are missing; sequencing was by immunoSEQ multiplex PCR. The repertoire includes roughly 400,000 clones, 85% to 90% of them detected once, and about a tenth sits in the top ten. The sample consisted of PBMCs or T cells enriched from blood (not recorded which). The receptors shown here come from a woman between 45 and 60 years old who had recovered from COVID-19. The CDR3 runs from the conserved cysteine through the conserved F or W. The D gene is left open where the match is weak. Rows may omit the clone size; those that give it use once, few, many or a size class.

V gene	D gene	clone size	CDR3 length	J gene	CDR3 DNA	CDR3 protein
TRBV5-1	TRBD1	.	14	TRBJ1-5	TGCGCCAGCAGCCGGACAGGGGGCGATCAGCCCCAGCATTTT	CASSRTGGDQPQHF
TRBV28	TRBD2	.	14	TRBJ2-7	TGTGCCAGCAGTCAGACTAGCGGATCCTACGAGCAGTACTTC	CASSQTSGSYEQYF
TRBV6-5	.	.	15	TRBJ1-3	TGTGCCAGCAGTTACTCCCCAGGGTCTGGAAACACCATATATTTT	CASSYSPGSGNTIYF
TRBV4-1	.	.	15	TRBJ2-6	TGCGCCAGCAGCCATCTGTCCTCTGGGGCCAACGTCCTGACTTTC	CASSHLSSGANVLTF
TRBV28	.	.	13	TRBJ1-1	TGTGCCAGCAGTTACAGGGCGCCGACTGAAGCTTTCTTT	CASSYRAPTEAFF
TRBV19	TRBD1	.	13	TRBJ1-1	TGTGCCAGTAACAGGGGCATGAACACTGAAGCTTTCTTT	CASNRGMNTEAFF
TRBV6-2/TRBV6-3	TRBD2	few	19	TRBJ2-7	TGTGCCAGCAGCCCCCGACTGGGCGGGGGGCTCCGAAGCTCCTACGAGCAGTACTTC	CASSPRLGGGLRSSYEQYF
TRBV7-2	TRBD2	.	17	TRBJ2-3	TGTGCCAGCAGCTTAGAGATCCAGCGGGGTAGCACAGATACGCAGTATTTT	CASSLEIQRGSTDTQYF
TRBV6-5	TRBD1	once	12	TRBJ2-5	TGTGCCAGCAGTAAGGGGGCGGAGACCCAGTACTTC	CASSKGAETQYF
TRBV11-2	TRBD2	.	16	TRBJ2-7	TGTGCCAGCAGCCTAACCGGACTAGGACCACTCTACGAGCAGTACTTC	CASSLTGLGPLYEQYF
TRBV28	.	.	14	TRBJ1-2	TGTGCCAGCAGTGGGGGGGCAGGGCCGACGGGCTACACCTTC	CASSGGAGPTGYTF
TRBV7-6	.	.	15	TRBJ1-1	TGTGCCAGCAGCCCCCGGGGGGGTCGGAACACTGAAGCTTTCTTT	CASSPRGGRNTEAFF
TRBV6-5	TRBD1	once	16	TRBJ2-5	TGTGCCAGCAGTTACCTTGGACAGGGGGTTGGGGAGACCCAGTACTTC	CASSYLGQGVGETQYF
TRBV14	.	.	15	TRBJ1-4	TGTGCCAGCAACCCCGGGGGGACCAAGAATGAAAAACTGTTTTTT	CASNPGGTKNEKLFF
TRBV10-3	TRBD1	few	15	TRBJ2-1	TGTGCCATCAGTAACGACAGGGAGTTGGGCAATGAGCAGTTCTTC	CAISNDRELGNEQFF
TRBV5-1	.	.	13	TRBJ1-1	TGCGCCAGCAGCTCCGGGTTAGGAATCGAGGCTTTCTTT	CASSSGLGIEAFF
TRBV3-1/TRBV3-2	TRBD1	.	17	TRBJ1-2	TGTGCCAGCAGCCCCACCCGCCGGGACAGGGATGACTATGGCTACACCTTC	CASSPTRRDRDDYGYTF
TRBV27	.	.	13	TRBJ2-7	TGTGCCAGCAGTTTCTTCCCCTTCTACGAGCAGTACTTC	CASSFFPFYEQYF
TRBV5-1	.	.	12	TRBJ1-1	TGCGCCAGCAGCACAGCCAACACTGAAGCTTTCTTT	CASSTANTEAFF
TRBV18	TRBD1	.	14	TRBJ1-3	TGTGCCAGCTCACCGGGGACAGATGGAAACACCATATATTTT	CASSPGTDGNTIYF
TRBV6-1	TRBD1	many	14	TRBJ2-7	TGTGCCAGCAGTGAAGGGGACAGCTCCTACGAGCAGTACTTC	CASSEGDSSYEQYF
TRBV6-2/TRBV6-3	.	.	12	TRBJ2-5	TGTGCCAGCAGTACCATAGTCGGGACCCAGTACTTC	CASSTIVGTQYF
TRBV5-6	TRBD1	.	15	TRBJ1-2	TGTGCCAGCAGCCGACAGGGGAATATCGGCTATGGCTACACCTTC	CASSRQGNIGYGYTF
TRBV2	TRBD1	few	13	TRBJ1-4	TGTGCCAGCAGCCCCGGGACAGGTTTAAATCTGCTCTTT	CASSPGTGLNLLF
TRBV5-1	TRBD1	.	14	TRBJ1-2	TGCGCCAGCAGCAGCGGACAGGGGACGTATGGCTACACCTTC	CASSSGQGTYGYTF
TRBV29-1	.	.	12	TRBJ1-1	TGCAGCGTTGAAGATCTTAGCCCTGAAGCTTTCTTT	CSVEDLSPEAFF
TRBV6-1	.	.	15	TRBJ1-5	TGTGCCAGCAGTGAAGCGTCTGGACTTAATCAGCCCCAGCATTTT	CASSEASGLNQPQHF
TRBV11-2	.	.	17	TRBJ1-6	TGTGCCAGCAGCTTCCGGACAGATAGCTCCTATAATTCACCCCTCCACTTT	CASSFRTDSSYNSPLHF
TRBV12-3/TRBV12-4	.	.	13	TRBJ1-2	TGTGCCAGCAGTTTAGGCGGTTACTATGGCTACACCTTC	CASSLGGYYGYTF
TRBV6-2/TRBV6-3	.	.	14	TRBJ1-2	TGTGCCAGCAGTTACCAGGGGCTCAGCTATGGCTACACCTTC	CASSYQGLSYGYTF
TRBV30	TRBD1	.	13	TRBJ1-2	TGTGCCTGGGACAGGGGGCCCGACTATGGCTACACCTTC	CAWDRGPDYGYTF
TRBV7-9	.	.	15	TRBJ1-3	TGTGCCAGCAGTGAAGGAGGTTGGATTGGAAACACCATATATTTT	CASSEGGWIGNTIYF